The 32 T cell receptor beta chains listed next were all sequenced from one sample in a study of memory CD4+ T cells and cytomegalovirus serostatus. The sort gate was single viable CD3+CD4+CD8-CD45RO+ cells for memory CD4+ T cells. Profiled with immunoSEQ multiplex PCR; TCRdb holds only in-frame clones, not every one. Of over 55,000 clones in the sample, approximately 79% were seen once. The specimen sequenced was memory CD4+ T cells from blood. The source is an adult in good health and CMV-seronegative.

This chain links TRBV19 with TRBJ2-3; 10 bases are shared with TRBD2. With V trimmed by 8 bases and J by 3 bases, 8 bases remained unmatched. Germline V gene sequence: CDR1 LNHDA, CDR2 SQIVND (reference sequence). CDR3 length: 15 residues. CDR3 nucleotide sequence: TGTGCCAGTGCCCCAGGGGGACTAGCGACAGATACGCAGTATTTT. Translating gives CASAPGGLATDTQYF.

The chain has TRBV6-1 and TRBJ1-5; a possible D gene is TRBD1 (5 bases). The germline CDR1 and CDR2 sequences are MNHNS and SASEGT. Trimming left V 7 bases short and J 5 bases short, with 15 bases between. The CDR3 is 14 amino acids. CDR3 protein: CASIRSQGDQPQHF. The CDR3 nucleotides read TGTGCCAGCATCAGGAGCCAGGGTGATCAGCCCCAGCATTTT.

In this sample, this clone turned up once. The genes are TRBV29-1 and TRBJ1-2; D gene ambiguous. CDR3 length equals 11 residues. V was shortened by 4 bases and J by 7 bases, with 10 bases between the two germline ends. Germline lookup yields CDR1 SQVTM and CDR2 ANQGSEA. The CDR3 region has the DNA TGCAGCGTTGTTGGGGTTACTGGCTACACCTTC. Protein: CSVVGVTGYTF.

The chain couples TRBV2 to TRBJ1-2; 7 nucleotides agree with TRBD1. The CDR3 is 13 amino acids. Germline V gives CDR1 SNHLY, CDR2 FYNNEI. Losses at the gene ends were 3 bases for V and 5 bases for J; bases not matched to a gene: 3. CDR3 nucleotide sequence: TGTGCCAGCAGTGACCAGGGGGGATATGGCTACACCTTC. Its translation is CASSDQGGYGYTF.

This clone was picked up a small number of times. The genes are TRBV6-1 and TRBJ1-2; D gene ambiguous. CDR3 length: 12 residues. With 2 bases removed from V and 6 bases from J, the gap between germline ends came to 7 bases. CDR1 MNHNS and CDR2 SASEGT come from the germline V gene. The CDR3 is CASSESNHGYTF. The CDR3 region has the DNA TGTGCCAGCAGTGAATCCAATCATGGCTACACCTTC.

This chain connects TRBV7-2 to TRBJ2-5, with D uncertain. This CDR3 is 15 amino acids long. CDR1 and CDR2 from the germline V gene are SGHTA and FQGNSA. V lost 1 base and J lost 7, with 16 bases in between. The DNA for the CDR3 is TGTGCCAGCAGCTTAGTGGCGGACGGAGTGGCGACCCAGTACTTC. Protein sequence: CASSLVADGVATQYF.

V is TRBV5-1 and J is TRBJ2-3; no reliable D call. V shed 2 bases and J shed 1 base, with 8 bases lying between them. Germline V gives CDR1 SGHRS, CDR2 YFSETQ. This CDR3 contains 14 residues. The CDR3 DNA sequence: TGCGCCAGCAGCTTTGCTCCGGGCACAGATACGCAGTATTTT. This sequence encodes CASSFAPGTDTQYF. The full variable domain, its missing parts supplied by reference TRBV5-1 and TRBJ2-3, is KAGVTQTPRYLIKTRGQQVTLSCSPISGHRSVSWYQQTPGQGLQFLFEYFSETQRNKGNFPGRFSGRQFSNSRSEMNVSTLELGDSALYLCASSFAPGTDTQYFGPGTRLTVL.

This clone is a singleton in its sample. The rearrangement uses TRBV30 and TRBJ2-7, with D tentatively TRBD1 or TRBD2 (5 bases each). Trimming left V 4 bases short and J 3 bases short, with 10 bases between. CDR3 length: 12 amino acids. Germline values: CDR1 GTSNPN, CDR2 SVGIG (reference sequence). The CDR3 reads CAWNSGRYEQYF. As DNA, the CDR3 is TGTGCCTGGAATTCGGGGCGCTACGAGCAGTACTTC. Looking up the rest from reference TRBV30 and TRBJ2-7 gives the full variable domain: SQTIHQWPATLVQPVGSPLSLECTVEGTSNPNLYWYRQAAGRGLQLLFYSVGIGQISSEVPQNLSASRPQDRQFILSSKKLLLSDSGFYLCAWNSGRYEQYFGPGTRLTVT.

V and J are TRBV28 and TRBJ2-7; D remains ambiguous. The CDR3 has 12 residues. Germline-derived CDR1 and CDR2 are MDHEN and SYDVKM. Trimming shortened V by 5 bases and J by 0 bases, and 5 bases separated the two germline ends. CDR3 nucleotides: TGTGCCAGCAGTCCGAGCTCCTACGAGCAGTACTTC. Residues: CASSPSSYEQYF.

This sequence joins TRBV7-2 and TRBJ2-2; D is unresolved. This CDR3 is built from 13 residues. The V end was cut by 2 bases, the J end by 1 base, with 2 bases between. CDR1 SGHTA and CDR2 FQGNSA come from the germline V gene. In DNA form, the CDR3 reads TGTGCCAGCAGCTTATTGAACACCGGGGAGCTGTTTTTT. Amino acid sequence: CASSLLNTGELFF.

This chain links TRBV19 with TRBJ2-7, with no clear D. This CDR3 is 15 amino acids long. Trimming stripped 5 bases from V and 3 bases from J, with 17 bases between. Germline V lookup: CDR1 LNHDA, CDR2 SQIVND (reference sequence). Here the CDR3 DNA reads TGTGCCAGTAGTCTCCACCTCCAGGTGGGCTACGAGCAGTACTTC. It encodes CASSLHLQVGYEQYF.

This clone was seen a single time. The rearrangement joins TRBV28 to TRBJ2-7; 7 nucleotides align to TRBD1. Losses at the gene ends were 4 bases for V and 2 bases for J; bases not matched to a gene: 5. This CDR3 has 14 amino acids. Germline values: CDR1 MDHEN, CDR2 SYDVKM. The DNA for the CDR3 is TGTGCCAGCAGTTCCCCGCAGGGGGCCTACGAGCAGTACTTC. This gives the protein CASSSPQGAYEQYF.

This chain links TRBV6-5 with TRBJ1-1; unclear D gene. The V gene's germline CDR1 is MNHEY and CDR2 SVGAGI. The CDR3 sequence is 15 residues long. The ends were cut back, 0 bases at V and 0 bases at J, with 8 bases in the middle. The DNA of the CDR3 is TGTGCCAGCAGTTACTCGTGGCAAATGAACACTGAAGCTTTCTTT. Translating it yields CASSYSWQMNTEAFF.

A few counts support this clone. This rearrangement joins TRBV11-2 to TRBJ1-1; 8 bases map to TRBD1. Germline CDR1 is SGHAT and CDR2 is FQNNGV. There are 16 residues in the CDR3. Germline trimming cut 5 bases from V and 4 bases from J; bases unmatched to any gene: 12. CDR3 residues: CASSRGLGTGGTEAFF. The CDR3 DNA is TGTGCCAGCAGCCGTGGACTGGGTACAGGGGGCACTGAAGCTTTCTTT. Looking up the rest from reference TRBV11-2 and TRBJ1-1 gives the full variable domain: EAGVAQSPRYKIIEKRQSVAFWCNPISGHATLYWYQQILGQGPKLLIQFQNNGVVDDSQLPKDRFSAERLKGVDSTLKIQPAKLEDSAVYLCASSRGLGTGGTEAFFGQGTRLTVV.

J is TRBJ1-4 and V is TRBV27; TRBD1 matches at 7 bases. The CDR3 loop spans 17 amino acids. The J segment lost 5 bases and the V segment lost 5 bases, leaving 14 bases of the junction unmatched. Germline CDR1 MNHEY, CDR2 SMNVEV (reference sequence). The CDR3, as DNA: TGTGCCAGCAGTCCCCACAGATCGACAGGGTTGAATGAAAAACTGTTTTTT. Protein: CASSPHRSTGLNEKLFF.

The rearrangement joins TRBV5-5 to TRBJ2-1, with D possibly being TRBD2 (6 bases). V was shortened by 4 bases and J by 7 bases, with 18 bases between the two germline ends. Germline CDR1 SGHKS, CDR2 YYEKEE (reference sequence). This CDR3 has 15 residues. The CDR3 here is CASSAEGTPTNEQFF. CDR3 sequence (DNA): TGTGCCAGCAGCGCGGAGGGGACGCCCACGAATGAGCAGTTCTTC.

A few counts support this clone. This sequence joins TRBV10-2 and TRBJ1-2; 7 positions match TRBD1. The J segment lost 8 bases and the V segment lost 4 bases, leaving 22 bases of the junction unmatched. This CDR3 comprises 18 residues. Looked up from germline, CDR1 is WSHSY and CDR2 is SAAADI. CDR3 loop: CASSGEEKSGTVNWGYTF. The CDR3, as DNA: TGCGCCAGCAGTGGGGAGGAGAAATCCGGGACAGTCAACTGGGGCTACACCTTC.

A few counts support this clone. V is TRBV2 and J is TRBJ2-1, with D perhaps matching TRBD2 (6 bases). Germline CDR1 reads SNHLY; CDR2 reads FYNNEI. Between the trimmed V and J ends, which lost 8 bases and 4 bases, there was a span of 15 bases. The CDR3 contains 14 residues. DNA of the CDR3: TGTGCCAGCCGCTTGGGCGGGGCTTACAATGAGCAGTTCTTC. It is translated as CASRLGGAYNEQFF. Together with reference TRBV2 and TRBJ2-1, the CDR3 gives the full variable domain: EPEVTQTPSHQVTQMGQEVILRCVPISNHLYFYWYRQILGQKVEFLVSFYNNEISEKSEIFDDQFSVERPDGSNFTLKIRSTKLEDSAMYFCASRLGGAYNEQFFGPGTRLTVL.

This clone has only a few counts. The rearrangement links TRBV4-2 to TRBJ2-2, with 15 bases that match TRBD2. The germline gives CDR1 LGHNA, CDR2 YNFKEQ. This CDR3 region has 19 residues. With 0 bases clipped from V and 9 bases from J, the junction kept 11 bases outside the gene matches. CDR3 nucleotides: TGTGCCAGCAGCCAAGAAGGAGGGACTAGCGGGGGGCCGAGGAGGGAGCTGTTTTTT. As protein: CASSQEGGTSGGPRRELFF.

This chain's CDR3 is CASSFSTSGVSGEQFF. CDR3 DNA: TGTGCCAGCAGCTTTTCCACTAGCGGGGTTTCTGGTGAGCAGTTCTTC. This chain joins TRBV11-3 and TRBJ2-1; 10 bases agree with TRBD2. CDR1 SGHNT and CDR2 YENEEA come from the germline V gene. After removal of 3 bases from V and 9 bases from J, the junction contained 11 bases not matched to a gene. This CDR3 contains 16 residues.

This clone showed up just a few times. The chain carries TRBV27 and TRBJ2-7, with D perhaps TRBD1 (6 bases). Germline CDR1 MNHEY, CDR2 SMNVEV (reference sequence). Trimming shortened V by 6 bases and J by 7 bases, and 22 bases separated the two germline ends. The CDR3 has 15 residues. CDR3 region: CASSQGGHLVSEQYF. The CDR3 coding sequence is TGTGCCAGCAGCCAAGGGGGACACCTCGTTAGTGAGCAGTACTTC.

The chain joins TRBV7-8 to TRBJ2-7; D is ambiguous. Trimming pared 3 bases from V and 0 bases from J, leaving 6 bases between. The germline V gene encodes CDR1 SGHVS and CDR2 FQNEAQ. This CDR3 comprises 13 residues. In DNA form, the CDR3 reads TGTGCCAGCAGCTTTCAGAGCTCCTACGAGCAGTACTTC. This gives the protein CASSFQSSYEQYF.

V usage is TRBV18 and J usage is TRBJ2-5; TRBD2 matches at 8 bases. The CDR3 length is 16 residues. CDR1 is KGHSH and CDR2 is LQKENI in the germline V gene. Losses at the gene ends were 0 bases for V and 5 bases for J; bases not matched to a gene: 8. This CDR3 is CASSPPGGGRRETQYF. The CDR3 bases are TGTGCCAGCTCACCACCAGGCGGGGGGAGACGGGAGACCCAGTACTTC.

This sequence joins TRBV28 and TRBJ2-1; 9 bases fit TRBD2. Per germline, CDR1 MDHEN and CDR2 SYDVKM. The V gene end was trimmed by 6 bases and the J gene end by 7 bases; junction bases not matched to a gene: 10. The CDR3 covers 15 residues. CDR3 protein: CASRGTGSGSNEQFF. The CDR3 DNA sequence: TGTGCCAGCAGGGGAACAGGTAGCGGGAGTAATGAGCAGTTCTTC.

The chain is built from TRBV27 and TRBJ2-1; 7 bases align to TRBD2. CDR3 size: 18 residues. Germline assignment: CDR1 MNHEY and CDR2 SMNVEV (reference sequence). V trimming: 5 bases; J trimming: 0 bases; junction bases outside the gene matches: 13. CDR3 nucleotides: TGTGCCAGCAGTCTGACTAGCACCAGTTCTTTCTCCTACAATGAGCAGTTCTTC. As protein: CASSLTSTSSFSYNEQFF.

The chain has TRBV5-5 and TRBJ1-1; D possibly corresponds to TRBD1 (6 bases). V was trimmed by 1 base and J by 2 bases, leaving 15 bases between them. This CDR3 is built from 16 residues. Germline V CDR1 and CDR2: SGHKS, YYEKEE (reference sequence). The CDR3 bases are TGTGCCAGCAGCTTGTTTTGGCCGACAGGAAACACTGAAGCTTTCTTT. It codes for CASSLFWPTGNTEAFF.

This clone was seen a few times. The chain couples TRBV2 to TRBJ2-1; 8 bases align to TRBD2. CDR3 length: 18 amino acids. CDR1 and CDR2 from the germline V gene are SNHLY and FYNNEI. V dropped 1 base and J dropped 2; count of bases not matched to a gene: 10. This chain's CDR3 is CASSEGAGVPPAYNEQFF. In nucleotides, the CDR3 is TGTGCCAGCAGTGAAGGAGCGGGGGTCCCACCGGCCTACAATGAGCAGTTCTTC.

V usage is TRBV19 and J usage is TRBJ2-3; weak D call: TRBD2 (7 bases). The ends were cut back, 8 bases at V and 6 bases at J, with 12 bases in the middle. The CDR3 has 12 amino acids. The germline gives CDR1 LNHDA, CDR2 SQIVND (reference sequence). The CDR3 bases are TGTGCCAGTCGGGGGGCCGGGGATACGCAGTATTTT. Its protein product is CASRGAGDTQYF.

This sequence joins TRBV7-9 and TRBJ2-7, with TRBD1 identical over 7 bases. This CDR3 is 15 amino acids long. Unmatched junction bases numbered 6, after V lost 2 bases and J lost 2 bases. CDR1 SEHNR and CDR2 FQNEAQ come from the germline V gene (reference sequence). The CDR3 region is CASSLQGQVTYEQYF. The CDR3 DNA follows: TGTGCCAGCAGCTTACAAGGACAGGTTACCTACGAGCAGTACTTC.

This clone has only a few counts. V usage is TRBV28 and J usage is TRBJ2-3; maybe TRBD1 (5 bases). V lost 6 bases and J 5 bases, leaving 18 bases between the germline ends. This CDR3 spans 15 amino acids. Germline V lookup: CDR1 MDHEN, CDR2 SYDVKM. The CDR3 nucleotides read TGTGCCAGCAGCCAGGTGGGCGATAGGGGAGATACGCAGTATTTT. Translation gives CASSQVGDRGDTQYF.

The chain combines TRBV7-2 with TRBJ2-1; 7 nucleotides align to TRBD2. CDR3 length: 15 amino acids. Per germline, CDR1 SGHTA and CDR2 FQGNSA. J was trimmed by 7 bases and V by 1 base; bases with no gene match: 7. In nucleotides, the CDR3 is TGTGCCAGCAGCTTAGGCGGGAGTTCGAGGAATGAGCAGTTCTTC. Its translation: CASSLGGSSRNEQFF.

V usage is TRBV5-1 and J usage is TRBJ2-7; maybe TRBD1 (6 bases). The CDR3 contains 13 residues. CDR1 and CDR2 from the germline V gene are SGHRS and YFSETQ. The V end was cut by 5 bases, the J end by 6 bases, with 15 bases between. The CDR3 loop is CASRSTGSAEQYF. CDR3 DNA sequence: TGCGCCAGCAGATCGACAGGTTCCGCCGAGCAGTACTTC.